This T cell receptor (beta chain) stems from a study of identifying expanded T cells in peripheral blood. The study's findings and limits: Over approximately two and four weeks, about 15 and 18 clones changed, versus roughly 1.1 between replicates. Variance in clone template counts between approximately 2-week samples significantly increased with total template count across all healthy donors.

Collection occurred without any documented infections or immune events in donors. The CDR3 sequence is 13 residues long. V dropped 10 bases and J dropped 5 bases, with 17 bases sitting between them. Per the germline V gene, CDR1 is LNHDA and CDR2 is SQIVND (reference sequence). Note on this clone: Antigen specificity is unknown.

Produced via immunoSEQ multiplex PCR; TCRdb's table is partial and in-frame only. The table has 90,000 to 120,000 clones, around 89% seen once. This chain uses TRBV19 with TRBJ2-5; the D gene is possibly TRBD2 (6 bases). Input material: blood. The receptor was derived from a person aged 18-70 years in good health. CDR3 DNA: TGTGCCACCGCCATAGCACGGGGGGAGACCCAGTACTTC. The encoded protein is CATAIARGETQYF.